The rows below give T cell receptor beta chains drawn from one sample of a study of kidney transplant recipient with SARS-CoV-2 infection. TCRdb used MiXCR to reprocess the reads, holding one entry per CDR3 protein. This table has fewer than 250,000 distinct CDR3 sequences, about 30% appearing once. The specimen was a blood sample, collected at baseline and between days 110 and 120 from a kidney transplant recipient. These TCRs come from a young adult male patient who had COVID-19 and was a kidney transplant recipient. These T cells may partly come from the graft donor. Each CDR3 is given with its conserved first and last residue. D genes are given only for firm matches. The size entry is marked missing in some rows and otherwise reads once, few, many or a size class.

V gene: TRBV8-2; J gene: TRBJ1-2; clone size: many; D gene: NA; CDR3 DNA: TGTGGCAGTGCGAGCAATGATAGCCGAAAGACCTATGGCTACACCTTC; CDR3 protein: CGSASNDSRKTYGYTF
V gene: TRBV27; J gene: TRBJ2-7; clone size: many; D gene: TRBD1; CDR3 DNA: TGTGCCAGCAGTGGGGTACGGGGACAGGGATCTTACGAGCAGTACTTC; CDR3 protein: CASSGVRGQGSYEQYF
V gene: TRBV24-1; J gene: TRBJ2-1; clone size: few; D gene: TRBD2; CDR3 DNA: TGTGCCACCAGCCTCACCCCCACTAGCGGGAGGATTAATGAGCAGTTCTTC; CDR3 protein: CATSLTPTSGRINEQFF
V gene: TRBV25-1; J gene: TRBJ1-2; clone size: many; D gene: NA; CDR3 DNA: TGTGCCAGCAGTGTGCCATCAGAACTGGGAAAGACCTATGGCTACACCTTC; CDR3 protein: CASSVPSELGKTYGYTF
V gene: TRBV6-1; J gene: TRBJ1-5; clone size: many; D gene: TRBD1; CDR3 DNA: TGTGCCAGCAGTGAGGGGACAGGTGGGATTAGCAATCAGCCCCAGCATTTT; CDR3 protein: CASSEGTGGISNQPQHF
V gene: TRBV5-1; J gene: TRBJ2-2; clone size: many; D gene: TRBD2; CDR3 DNA: TGCGCCAGCAGCCCGGGACTAGCGGCCCTTTCCACCGGGGAGCTGTTTTTT; CDR3 protein: CASSPGLAALSTGELFF
V gene: TRBV4-1; J gene: TRBJ1-2; clone size: NA; D gene: NA; CDR3 DNA: TGCGCCAGCAGCCAAGATGGTATATCAGGGGGCTACACCTTC; CDR3 protein: CASSQDGISGGYTF
V gene: TRBV2; J gene: TRBJ2-3; clone size: many; D gene: TRBD2; CDR3 DNA: TGTGCCAGCAGTAGCATGGGACTAGGCACAGATACGCAGTATTTT; CDR3 protein: CASSSMGLGTDTQYF
V gene: TRBV6-5; J gene: TRBJ1-2; clone size: many; D gene: NA; CDR3 DNA: TGTGCCAGCAGTGTGTCAATCTCTATGCGAAAGACCTATGGCTACACCTTC; CDR3 protein: CASSVSISMRKTYGYTF
V gene: TRBV20-1; J gene: TRBJ2-5; clone size: few; D gene: NA; CDR3 DNA: TGCAGTGCTAGAGGGCCAGGGGACCTGGAGACCCAGTACTTC; CDR3 protein: CSARGPGDLETQYF
V gene: TRBV7-2; J gene: TRBJ2-1; clone size: many; D gene: NA; CDR3 DNA: TGTGCCAGCACCACTGGGACTCCCATAGGGCAGTTCTTC; CDR3 protein: CASTTGTPIGQFF
V gene: TRBV24-1; J gene: TRBJ1-1; clone size: many; D gene: NA; CDR3 DNA: TGTGCCACCAGTGTTGGTTGGGACACTGAAGCTTTCTTT; CDR3 protein: CATSVGWDTEAFF
V gene: TRBV18; J gene: TRBJ1-6; clone size: many; D gene: NA; CDR3 DNA: TGTGCCAGCTCACCTCAGGGATCCTATAATTCACCCCTCCACTTT; CDR3 protein: CASSPQGSYNSPLHF
V gene: TRBV28; J gene: TRBJ2-3; clone size: NA; D gene: NA; CDR3 DNA: TGTGCCAGCAGAGGCGGGACTAGCACAGATACGCAGTATTTT; CDR3 protein: CASRGGTSTDTQYF
V gene: TRBV7-1; J gene: TRBJ1-2; clone size: many; D gene: NA; CDR3 DNA: TGTGCCAGCAGCGGATCGAATCACGAGGGAAAGACCTATGGCTACACCTTC; CDR3 protein: CASSGSNHEGKTYGYTF
V gene: TRBV27; J gene: TRBJ2-2; clone size: many; D gene: TRBD1; CDR3 DNA: TGTGCCAGCAGTTATGGGGACAGGGTCCGTGCCGGGGAGCTGTTTTTT; CDR3 protein: CASSYGDRVRAGELFF
V gene: TRBV6-5; J gene: TRBJ1-2; clone size: many; D gene: NA; CDR3 DNA: TGTGCCAGCAGTTGGGGGGGCTCTATGCGAAAGACCTATGGCTACACCTTC; CDR3 protein: CASSWGGSMRKTYGYTF
V gene: TRBV19; J gene: TRBJ1-1; clone size: few; D gene: TRBD1; CDR3 DNA: TGTGCCAGTAGCGAAAACAGGGGGGTGACTGAAGCTTTCTTT; CDR3 protein: CASSENRGVTEAFF
V gene: TRBV29-1; J gene: TRBJ2-1; clone size: many; D gene: TRBD2; CDR3 DNA: TGCAGCGTCCCGGGACTAGCGGGAGCTGAGCAGTTCTTC; CDR3 protein: CSVPGLAGAEQFF
V gene: TRBV21-1; J gene: TRBJ2-7; clone size: few; D gene: NA; CDR3 DNA: TGTGCCAGCAGCAACCTCGAGCGCGAGCAGTACTTC; CDR3 protein: CASSNLEREQYF
V gene: TRBV15; J gene: TRBJ2-6; clone size: many; D gene: NA; CDR3 DNA: TGTGCCACCAGCAGTAGAGTATCTGGGGCCAACGTCCTGACTTTC; CDR3 protein: CATSSRVSGANVLTF
V gene: TRBV19; J gene: TRBJ2-7; clone size: many; D gene: TRBD1; CDR3 DNA: TGTGCCAGTAGCGGGGACAGGGCCTACGAGCAGTACTTC; CDR3 protein: CASSGDRAYEQYF
V gene: TRBV28; J gene: TRBJ2-7; clone size: many; D gene: NA; CDR3 DNA: TGTGCCAGCAGACCGCACGGACGCGGCGAGCAGTACTTC; CDR3 protein: CASRPHGRGEQYF
V gene: TRBV5-5; J gene: TRBJ1-2; clone size: many; D gene: NA; CDR3 DNA: TGTGCCAGCGCGAAATCTGTCTCGCGAAAGACCTATGGCTACACCTTC; CDR3 protein: CASAKSVSRKTYGYTF
V gene: TRBV4-1; J gene: TRBJ1-4; clone size: many; D gene: TRBD1; CDR3 DNA: TGCGCCAGCAGCAACTTACAGGGGAGGGGAACTAATGAAAAACTGTTTTTT; CDR3 protein: CASSNLQGRGTNEKLFF
V gene: TRBV19; J gene: TRBJ1-4; clone size: NA; D gene: TRBD1; CDR3 DNA: TGTGCCAGTAGTGACACAGGGGCGGAGGGGGAAAAACTGTTTTTT; CDR3 protein: CASSDTGAEGEKLFF
V gene: TRBV11-2; J gene: TRBJ2-2; clone size: many; D gene: NA; CDR3 DNA: TGTGCCAGCAGCTTAGGGGCCGTGAACACCGGGGAGCTGTTTTTT; CDR3 protein: CASSLGAVNTGELFF
V gene: TRBV14; J gene: TRBJ2-1; clone size: NA; D gene: NA; CDR3 DNA: TGTGCCAGCAGCCAATTTTTTTCGGGGCACAATGAGCAGTTCTTC; CDR3 protein: CASSQFFSGHNEQFF
V gene: TRBV12-3/TRBV12-4; J gene: TRBJ1-2; clone size: many; D gene: NA; CDR3 DNA: TGTGCCAGCAGTCCCCTCGGCTGGGGGGCGGATGGCTACACCTTC; CDR3 protein: CASSPLGWGADGYTF
V gene: TRBV2; J gene: TRBJ2-3; clone size: NA; D gene: TRBD2; CDR3 DNA: TGTGCCAGCGGTGAAACGGTAGCGGGGTTCACTAGCACAGATACGCAGTATTTT; CDR3 protein: CASGETVAGFTSTDTQYF
V gene: TRBV7-9; J gene: TRBJ1-1; clone size: many; D gene: TRBD1; CDR3 DNA: TGTGCCAGCAGCTTCTCACAGGGGGAAACTGAAGCTTTCTTT; CDR3 protein: CASSFSQGETEAFF
V gene: TRBV19; J gene: TRBJ2-7; clone size: many; D gene: TRBD1; CDR3 DNA: TGTGCCAGTAGTACGGACAGGGTTGGCGAGCAGTACTTC; CDR3 protein: CASSTDRVGEQYF
V gene: TRBV4-1; J gene: TRBJ2-7; clone size: many; D gene: TRBD2; CDR3 DNA: TGCGCCAGCAGCCAAGGGGGCGGGGGGATCAACGAGCAGTACTTC; CDR3 protein: CASSQGGGGINEQYF
V gene: TRBV15; J gene: TRBJ1-2; clone size: many; D gene: NA; CDR3 DNA: TGTGCCACCAGCAGGTGTCTAAGGTGTGGAAAGACCTATGGCTACACCTTC; CDR3 protein: CATSRCLRCGKTYGYTF
V gene: TRBV12-3/TRBV12-4; J gene: TRBJ1-4; clone size: many; D gene: NA; CDR3 DNA: TGTGCCAGCAGTTTAGGATCGGAGACTAATGAAAAACTGTTTTTT; CDR3 protein: CASSLGSETNEKLFF
V gene: TRBV7-2; J gene: TRBJ1-2; clone size: many; D gene: NA; CDR3 DNA: TGTGCCAGCAGCTGTATACTCAGAGACGGAAAGACCTATGGCTACACCTTC; CDR3 protein: CASSCILRDGKTYGYTF
V gene: TRBV21-1; J gene: TRBJ2-3; clone size: many; D gene: NA; CDR3 DNA: TGTGCCAGCAGAGCCCAAGTAGCTACAGTCATGCAAGATACGCAGTATTTT; CDR3 protein: CASRAQVATVMQDTQYF
V gene: TRBV5-1; J gene: TRBJ2-1; clone size: NA; D gene: TRBD2; CDR3 DNA: TGCGCCAGCAGCCGCGGGACTAGCGGCTTCCCCTACAATGAGCAGTTCTTC; CDR3 protein: CASSRGTSGFPYNEQFF
V gene: TRBV10-3; J gene: TRBJ1-2; clone size: many; D gene: TRBD1; CDR3 DNA: TGTGCCATAGGTCGGGACAGGGGGGACTATGGCTACACCTTC; CDR3 protein: CAIGRDRGDYGYTF
V gene: TRBV19; J gene: TRBJ2-7; clone size: many; D gene: TRBD1; CDR3 DNA: TGTGCCAGTAGTGCACCGGGACAGGGTGTATACGAGCAGTACTTC; CDR3 protein: CASSAPGQGVYEQYF
V gene: TRBV4-3; J gene: TRBJ1-5; clone size: many; D gene: NA; CDR3 DNA: TGCGCCAGCAGCCAAGCTTCCGGGGATAATCAGCCCCAGCATTTT; CDR3 protein: CASSQASGDNQPQHF
V gene: TRBV6-1; J gene: TRBJ2-7; clone size: many; D gene: NA; CDR3 DNA: TGTGCCAGCAGTGAAGCGGCAGGGGCCCCCTACGAGCAGTACTTC; CDR3 protein: CASSEAAGAPYEQYF
V gene: TRBV15; J gene: TRBJ1-2; clone size: many; D gene: NA; CDR3 DNA: TGTGCCACCAGCGGGAAGAACTATGGCTACACCTTC; CDR3 protein: CATSGKNYGYTF
V gene: TRBV12-3/TRBV12-4; J gene: TRBJ1-2; clone size: many; D gene: NA; CDR3 DNA: TGTGCCAGCAGTGACCGATGCAGCTTCCGAAAGACCTATGGCTACACCTTC; CDR3 protein: CASSDRCSFRKTYGYTF
V gene: TRBV2; J gene: TRBJ2-7; clone size: many; D gene: TRBD1; CDR3 DNA: TGTGCCAGCAGTGAGCCCCAGGGGGATTCAGGATACGAGCAGTACTTC; CDR3 protein: CASSEPQGDSGYEQYF
V gene: TRBV11-2; J gene: TRBJ2-7; clone size: many; D gene: TRBD2; CDR3 DNA: TGTGCCAGCAGCTTCGATCCGGGAGGATACGAGCAGTACTTC; CDR3 protein: CASSFDPGGYEQYF
V gene: TRBV2; J gene: TRBJ1-1; clone size: many; D gene: TRBD1; CDR3 DNA: TGTGCCAGCAGTGAATATAGGGACAGGAACACTGAAGCTTTCTTT; CDR3 protein: CASSEYRDRNTEAFF
V gene: TRBV5-1; J gene: TRBJ1-1; clone size: many; D gene: NA; CDR3 DNA: TGCGCCAGCAGCGTGCCGGGGCCCCGAATAGAAGCTTTCTTT; CDR3 protein: CASSVPGPRIEAFF
V gene: TRBV21-1; J gene: TRBJ2-2; clone size: many; D gene: NA; CDR3 DNA: TGTGCCAGCAGGAGGATGACTAGCTACACAGGCTTGACCGGGGAGCTGTTTTTT; CDR3 protein: CASRRMTSYTGLTGELFF
V gene: TRBV12-3/TRBV12-4; J gene: TRBJ1-2; clone size: many; D gene: NA; CDR3 DNA: TGTGCCAGCAGTATCTTTAACACAGCAGGAAAGACCTATGGCTACACCTTC; CDR3 protein: CASSIFNTAGKTYGYTF
V gene: TRBV20-1; J gene: TRBJ2-3; clone size: many; D gene: TRBD2; CDR3 DNA: TGCAGTGCTAGAGTTCTAGCGGGAGTGTCTGATACGCAGTATTTT; CDR3 protein: CSARVLAGVSDTQYF
V gene: TRBV5-8; J gene: TRBJ2-3; clone size: many; D gene: NA; CDR3 DNA: TGTGCCAGCAGCTTGGGTGACAGGCTGAGCACAGATACGCAGTATTTT; CDR3 protein: CASSLGDRLSTDTQYF
V gene: TRBV7-8; J gene: TRBJ1-1; clone size: many; D gene: NA; CDR3 DNA: TGTGCCAGCAGCTTAGGCCACAGGAAAATGAACACTGAAGCTTTCTTT; CDR3 protein: CASSLGHRKMNTEAFF
V gene: TRBV6-4; J gene: TRBJ1-2; clone size: many; D gene: NA; CDR3 DNA: TGTGCCAGCAGTACTGGTTACTCACACGGAAAGACCTATGGCTACACCTTC; CDR3 protein: CASSTGYSHGKTYGYTF